The 18 T cell receptor beta chains below come from one sample, sequenced in a study of cytomegalovirus exposure and HLA in healthy donors. The PCR had 60 Vbeta and 13 Jbeta primers. Sequencing was performed with immunoSEQ multiplex PCR; in TCRdb, only in-frame clones are kept and a portion is missing. There are tens of thousands of clones in the sample; 70% to 80% occur only once, and approximately 8% lies in the top ten. Sequencing used PBMCs. Receptor source: a woman aged 25 to 39 in good health and CMV-seropositive.

V and J are TRBV7-6 and TRBJ2-1; possible D gene TRBD2, 5 bases. Trimming pared 3 bases from V and 4 bases from J, leaving 7 bases between. Germline loops: CDR1 SGHVS, CDR2 FNYEAQ. This CDR3 spans 13 amino acids. CDR3 region: CASSLTGYNEQFF. CDR3 DNA sequence: TGTGCCAGCAGCTTGACGGGGTACAATGAGCAGTTCTTC.

The chain employs TRBV5-6 and TRBJ1-5; the D gene is possibly TRBD1 (6 bases). The CDR3 covers 17 residues. Germline CDR1 reads SGHDT; CDR2 reads YYEEEE. The V end was cut by 4 bases, the J end by 0 bases, with 17 bases between. The CDR3 nucleotides are TGTGCCAGCAGCCGCAGAGGGGGGGATCATAGCAATCAGCCCCAGCATTTT. Its translation: CASSRRGGDHSNQPQHF.

This clone has more than one count but fewer than ten. The rearrangement links TRBV29-1 to TRBJ2-1, with D maybe TRBD1 (6 bases). Trimming shortened V by 7 bases and J by 0 bases, and 13 bases separated the two germline ends. This CDR3 region has 14 residues. Germline V gives CDR1 SQVTM, CDR2 ANQGSEA. The DNA of the CDR3 is TGCAGCGCCGCTACAGGGAGCTCCTACAATGAGCAGTTCTTC. Its protein product is CSAATGSSYNEQFF.

CDR3: CASSWDRDNEQFF. CDR3 sequence (DNA): TGTGCCAGCAGCTGGGACAGAGACAATGAGCAGTTCTTC. This chain uses TRBV7-6 with TRBJ2-1; 7 bases match TRBD1. Germline-derived CDR1 and CDR2 are SGHVS and FNYEAQ. V was clipped by 4 bases and J by 5 bases; unmatched bases: 2. The CDR3 spans 13 residues.

CDR3 bases: TGTGCCACCAGCAGATTGAATCAGGGTAAAGACTATGGCTACACCTTC. It encodes CATSRLNQGKDYGYTF. The chain uses TRBV15 and TRBJ1-2; the D gene is possibly TRBD1 (5 bases). The V end lost 2 bases, the J end lost 3 bases, and 16 bases lay between the germline ends. Looked up from germline, CDR1 is LNHNV and CDR2 is YYDKDF (reference sequence). The CDR3 sequence is 16 residues long.

The V gene is TRBV14, the J gene TRBJ2-5; D unclear. The CDR3 spans 16 residues. Trimming removed 1 base at V and 1 base at J, with 13 bases between. The germline gives CDR1 SGHDN, CDR2 FVKESK. As DNA, the CDR3 is TGTGCCAGCAGCCAAGGGAGACGAGGTATCCAAGAGACCCAGTACTTC. The encoded protein is CASSQGRRGIQETQYF.

This clone is a singleton in its sample. This CDR3 reads CSVRTSGKQFF. CDR3 coding DNA: TGCAGCGTAAGGACTAGCGGGAAACAGTTCTTC. The chain recombines TRBV29-1 with TRBJ2-1; 12 nucleotides line up with TRBD2. The germline V gene encodes CDR1 SQVTM and CDR2 ANQGSEA. Trimming took 6 bases from V and 13 from J; bases not matched to a gene: 4. The CDR3 runs 11 residues.

This clone was recorded a few times. The V and J genes are TRBV4-2 and TRBJ2-7; 10 nucleotides match TRBD2. The J segment lost 2 bases and the V segment lost 1 base, leaving 5 bases of the junction unmatched. This CDR3 region has 16 residues. CDR1 is LGHNA and CDR2 is YNFKEQ in the germline V gene. CDR3 protein: CASSQGGAGGPYEQYF. CDR3 in DNA: TGTGCCAGCAGCCAAGGGGGAGCGGGAGGGCCCTACGAGCAGTACTTC.

V and J are TRBV7-9 and TRBJ1-5, with 7 nucleotides matching TRBD1. Germline V CDR1 and CDR2: SEHNR, FQNEAQ (reference sequence). CDR3 length: 15 residues. J was trimmed by 2 bases and V by 1 base; bases with no gene match: 2. CDR3 region: CASSLGGTGNQPQHF. Written as DNA, the CDR3 is TGTGCCAGCAGCTTAGGGGGGACAGGCAATCAGCCCCAGCATTTT.

The chain is built from TRBV5-6 and TRBJ2-5, with a weak D call TRBD1 (7 bases). The J call may be mistaken, given a closer DNA end match to TRBJ2-7. The CDR3 consists of 14 residues. Germline-derived CDR1 and CDR2 are SGHDT and YYEEEE. The CDR3 loop reads CASSSTGAGYEQYF. The CDR3 nucleotides are TGTGCCAGCAGCTCAACAGGGGCGGGGTACGAGCAGTACTTC.

This rearrangement joins TRBV27 to TRBJ2-2, with 12 bases that match TRBD2. Germline V gene data show CDR1 as MNHEY and CDR2 as SMNVEV (reference sequence). Trimming at V came to 6 bases and at J to 4 bases, leaving 3 bases not matched to a gene. This CDR3 is 15 amino acids long. CDR3 DNA sequence: TGTGCCAGCAGCCCGGGACTAGCGGGCACCGGGGAGCTGTTTTTT. Encoded protein: CASSPGLAGTGELFF.

The V call is TRBV19, the J call TRBJ2-1, with D unresolved. V lost 5 bases to trimming and J lost 5 bases, with 13 bases between them. The CDR3 has 14 residues. The V gene's germline CDR1 is LNHDA and CDR2 SQIVND (reference sequence). CDR3 protein: CASSSVPTDNEQFF. CDR3 coding DNA: TGTGCCAGTAGTTCGGTCCCTACTGACAATGAGCAGTTCTTC.

The table lists this clone with a few counts. The V gene is TRBV6-1, the J gene TRBJ2-5; maybe TRBD2 (6 bases). The CDR3 has 15 residues. Germline lookup yields CDR1 MNHNS and CDR2 SASEGT. V was clipped by 6 bases and J by 7 bases, with 21 bases between them. CDR3: CASRLGGTMGVTQYF. For the CDR3, the DNA is TGTGCCAGCAGACTCGGGGGAACAATGGGGGTGACCCAGTACTTC.

V usage is TRBV30 and J usage is TRBJ2-5, with D unclear. This CDR3 is 11 amino acids long. Germline-derived CDR1 and CDR2 are GTSNPN and SVGIG (reference sequence). Trimming cost V 0 bases and J 7 bases, with 6 bases left between them. CDR3 in amino acids: CAWSVRATQYF. CDR3 bases: TGTGCCTGGAGTGTACGCGCGACCCAGTACTTC.

This clone has a single count. The chain employs TRBV10-3 and TRBJ2-7; 9 bases are a match to TRBD1. With V trimmed by 4 bases and J by 1 base, 2 bases remained unmatched. Looked up from germline, CDR1 is ENHRY and CDR2 is SYGVKD. This CDR3 spans 14 amino acids. CDR3 nucleotide sequence: TGTGCCATCAGTGCGGACAGGGGTTCCTACGAGCAGTACTTC. Its translation: CAISADRGSYEQYF.

This clone was seen a few times. The gene calls are TRBV28 and TRBJ2-7; 8 bases are a match to TRBD1. The trim removed 6 bases at V and 2 bases at J, leaving 12 bases unmatched. This CDR3 comprises 16 residues. Germline loops: CDR1 MDHEN, CDR2 SYDVKM. Written as DNA, the CDR3 is TGTGCCAGCAGCGCTCTGCGGACAGGGCACGCCTACGAGCAGTACTTC. Translating it yields CASSALRTGHAYEQYF. Combining the CDR3 with reference TRBV28 and TRBJ2-7 gives the whole variable domain DVKVTQSSRYLVKRTGEKVFLECVQDMDHENMFWYRQDPGLGLRLIYFSYDVKMKEKGDIPEGYSVSREKKERFSLILESASTNQTSMYLCASSALRTGHAYEQYFGPGTRLTVT.

The chain employs TRBV6-5 and TRBJ2-1; a possible D gene is TRBD1 (5 bases). Looked up from germline, CDR1 is MNHEY and CDR2 is SVGAGI. Trimming shortened V by 6 bases and J by 6 bases, and 15 bases separated the two germline ends. This CDR3 comprises 14 residues. CDR3 DNA: TGTGCCAGCAGACGGCCAGGGATCCGCAATGAGCAGTTCTTC. It yields the protein CASRRPGIRNEQFF.

The rearrangement links TRBV5-4 to TRBJ1-2; 9 bases map to TRBD1. V was pared by 2 bases and J by 6 bases, with 8 bases of the junction left unmatched. The CDR3 covers 15 residues. Germline CDR1 and CDR2: SGHNT and YYREEE (reference sequence). The CDR3 protein is CASSFPTGGSHGYTF. DNA for the CDR3: TGTGCCAGCAGCTTCCCGACAGGGGGAAGTCATGGCTACACCTTC. The whole variable domain, filled in from reference TRBV5-4 and TRBJ1-2, reads ETGVTQSPTHLIKTRGQQVTLRCSSQSGHNTVSWYQQALGQGPQFIFQYYREEENGRGNFPPRFSGLQFPNYSSELNVNALELDDSALYLCASSFPTGGSHGYTFGSGTRLTVV.